Shown below are 15 T cell receptor beta chains from a single sample sequenced in a study of blood T cell repertoires in COVID-19. Some clones are missing from TCRdb's copy, which holds only in-frame ones; the method was immunoSEQ multiplex PCR. The sample has around 70,000 clones, around nine tenths seen once. Specimen: peripheral blood. Receptor source: a man aged 55 to 69 with acute or convalescent COVID-19.

The chain is built from TRBV5-1 and TRBJ1-1, with no clear D. CDR3 length: 12 amino acids. V lost 2 bases, J lost 0 bases, and 2 bases lay in between. Germline CDR1 and CDR2: SGHRS and YFSETQ. For the CDR3, the DNA is TGCGCCAGCAGCTTCATGAACACTGAAGCTTTCTTT. It is translated as CASSFMNTEAFF.

The CDR3 DNA sequence: TGCGCCAGCAGCCACGGGACTAGCGGGAGGGGCACAGATACGCAGTATTTT. It specifies CASSHGTSGRGTDTQYF. This sequence joins TRBV5-1 and TRBJ2-3; TRBD2 agrees at 16 bases. The CDR3 spans 17 residues. Germline values: CDR1 SGHRS, CDR2 YFSETQ. V lost 4 bases and J lost 1; bases outside the gene matches: 3.

V and J are TRBV10-1 and TRBJ2-5, with D tentatively TRBD1 (7 bases). Trimming cost V 6 bases and J 1 base, with 12 bases left between them. Germline V gene sequence: CDR1 WNHNN, CDR2 SYGVQD (reference sequence). This CDR3 comprises 14 residues. CDR3 region: CASSPGGIQETQYF. The CDR3 DNA follows: TGCGCCAGCAGCCCAGGGGGGATCCAAGAGACCCAGTACTTC.

The V gene is TRBV7-3, the J gene TRBJ2-3; 7 bases fit TRBD2. Germline trimming cut 2 bases from V and 0 bases from J; bases unmatched to any gene: 8. Germline CDR1 and CDR2: SGHTA and FQGTGA. This CDR3 spans 17 amino acids. CDR3 region: CASSLLLGGRSTDTQYF. In DNA, the CDR3 is TGTGCCAGCAGCTTATTATTAGGCGGGAGAAGCACAGATACGCAGTATTTT. Complete variable domain (other parts from reference TRBV7-3 and TRBJ2-3): GAGVSQTPSNKVTEKGKYVELRCDPISGHTALYWYRQSLGQGPEFLIYFQGTGAADDSGLPNDRFFAVRPEGSVSTLKIQRTERGDSAVYLCASSLLLGGRSTDTQYFGPGTRLTVL.

V gene TRBV29-1 combines with J gene TRBJ1-1; perhaps TRBD1 as D (5 bases). Trimming took 7 bases from V and 3 from J, leaving 15 bases between them. The germline gives CDR1 SQVTM, CDR2 ANQGSEA. This CDR3 contains 13 residues. The CDR3 DNA is TGCAGCGGTGCTACAGGTGGGGACACTGAAGCTTTCTTT. This sequence encodes CSGATGGDTEAFF. The full variable domain, its missing parts supplied by reference TRBV29-1 and TRBJ1-1, is SAVISQKPSRDICQRGTSLTIQCQVDSQVTMMFWYRQQPGQSLTLIATANQGSEATYESGFVIDKFPISRPNLTFSTLTVSNMSPEDSSIYLCSGATGGDTEAFFGQGTRLTVV.

The chain couples TRBV19 to TRBJ1-1, with 9 bases that match TRBD1. The germline V gene encodes CDR1 LNHDA and CDR2 SQIVND (reference sequence). V lost 3 bases to trimming and J lost 7 bases; unmatched junction nucleotides: 6. This CDR3 is built from 14 residues. The CDR3 DNA is TGTGCCAGTAGTATTCCGGGACAGGGAGATGAAGCTTTCTTT. It translates to CASSIPGQGDEAFF.

This chain links TRBV29-1 with TRBJ1-2; D might be TRBD1 (5 bases). Germline CDR1 is SQVTM and CDR2 is ANQGSEA. This CDR3 region has 10 residues. V was shortened by 5 bases and J by 6 bases, with 7 bases between the two germline ends. CDR3 in DNA: TGCAGCGTTTGGGGGGATGGCTACACCTTC. Protein: CSVWGDGYTF.

V is TRBV19 and J is TRBJ1-2; D uncertain. Per germline, CDR1 LNHDA and CDR2 SQIVND (reference sequence). The CDR3 extends over 11 amino acids. The ends were cut back, 9 bases at V and 4 bases at J, with 9 bases in the middle. The CDR3 sequence: CASHGSYGYTF. The CDR3 DNA follows: TGTGCCAGCCATGGTAGCTATGGCTACACCTTC.

This clone appeared a single time. V and J are TRBV11-3 and TRBJ2-3, with D unresolved. With 1 base removed from V and 3 bases from J, the gap between germline ends came to 5 bases. This CDR3 contains 13 residues. Germline V gene lookup returns CDR1 SGHNT and CDR2 YENEEA. The DNA for the CDR3 is TGTGCCAGCAGCTTAGCCGGGACAGATACGCAGTATTTT. Residues: CASSLAGTDTQYF.

This chain uses TRBV5-1 with TRBJ2-1; D might be TRBD2 (6 bases). Germline V gives CDR1 SGHRS, CDR2 YFSETQ. V dropped 1 base and J dropped 7 bases, with 18 bases sitting between them. The CDR3 totals 16 residues. CDR3 in amino acids: CASSLSGTGTYNEQFF. The CDR3 coding sequence is TGCGCCAGCAGCTTGTCCGGAACCGGGACTTATAATGAGCAGTTCTTC.

DNA of the CDR3: TGTGCCAGCAGCAACCGGGACACCAACTATGGCTACACCTTC. Amino acids: CASSNRDTNYGYTF. This chain joins TRBV7-9 and TRBJ1-2; D is possibly TRBD1 (6 bases). CDR1 and CDR2 (germline): SEHNR, FQNEAQ (reference sequence). The CDR3 contains 14 residues. Trimming removed 5 bases from V and 2 bases from J, with 12 bases in between.

This sequence joins TRBV5-1 and TRBJ1-6; TRBD1 agrees at 9 bases. V dropped 0 bases and J dropped 9; count of bases not matched to a gene: 7. CDR1 is SGHRS, CDR2 YFSETQ, per germline. The length of the CDR3 is 16 residues. The CDR3: CASSLDSGTGRSPLHF. CDR3 DNA sequence: TGCGCCAGCAGCTTGGACTCCGGGACAGGGCGTTCACCCCTCCACTTT.

This clone showed up just once. This rearrangement joins TRBV19 to TRBJ2-5, with TRBD1 identical over 10 bases. With V trimmed by 5 bases and J by 8 bases, 8 bases remained unmatched. This CDR3 has 14 residues. Germline CDR1 reads LNHDA; CDR2 reads SQIVND (reference sequence). CDR3 in amino acids: CASSGTGASGTQYF. The CDR3 coding sequence is TGTGCCAGTAGTGGGACAGGGGCATCAGGAACCCAGTACTTC.

V and J are TRBV5-1 and TRBJ1-4, with TRBD1 as a possible D gene (5 bases). Trimming left V 0 bases short and J 8 bases short, with 14 bases between. Germline CDR1 is SGHRS and CDR2 is YFSETQ. The CDR3 has 15 amino acids. The CDR3 nucleotides are TGCGCCAGCAGCTTGGTCCAAGGGGCATTCGAAAAACTGTTTTTT. It yields the protein CASSLVQGAFEKLFF.

V is TRBV19 and J is TRBJ1-6; no reliable D call. Looked up from germline, CDR1 is LNHDA and CDR2 is SQIVND (reference sequence). V lost 6 bases, J lost 0 bases, and 9 bases lay in between. The CDR3 is made up of 15 amino acids. CDR3 sequence reads: CASRTLSSYNSPLHF. The DNA for the CDR3 is TGTGCCAGTAGGACTCTTAGCTCCTATAATTCACCCCTCCACTTT.